This TCR beta chain was documented in a study of post-analysis software for immune sequencing data. Study context: There were relapsing-remitting, secondary progressive and progressive-relapsing multiple sclerosis among the disease courses included. Study outcomes and limitations: A significant reduction in normalized Chao1 diversity was observed in multiple sclerosis patients versus controls. Samples prepared in the same batch strongly co-clustered by F measure. A handful of TRBV segments occurring more often in patients than controls included TRBV5-6, TRBV5-1 and TRBV20-1.

Germline CDR1 LGHNA, CDR2 YSLEER. The CDR3 sequence is 17 residues long. The ends were cut back, 1 base at V and 0 bases at J, with 16 bases in the middle. Carried by the TCR beta cDNA libraries were unique molecular identifiers. TCRdb independently ran MiXCR on the PCR reads; one entry per CDR3 protein. The table lists roughly 430,000 distinct CDR3 sequences, roughly 38% of them singletons, with 7.5% to 8.5% in the top ten. Concerning this clonotype itself: Antigen: not known.

Sequencing was carried out using blood. This TCR derives from a girl between 2 and 10 years old with multiple sclerosis. The chain carries TRBV4-3 and TRBJ2-7, with D possibly TRBD2 on 6 matching bases. DNA for the CDR3: TGCGCCAGCAGCCAAGTGGCGGCGGGGAGGAGCTCCTACGAGCAGTACTTC. Its translation is CASSQVAAGRSSYEQYF.